Listed below are T cell receptor beta chains from one sample, sequenced in a study of blood T cell repertoires in COVID-19. Clones were sequenced by immunoSEQ multiplex PCR, and TCRdb holds only the in-frame ones, with some missing. Here the sample spans 250,000 to 300,000 clones, about nine tenths being singletons. Sequences were obtained from peripheral blood. The origin of the receptors is a woman between 45 and 65 years old who had recovered from COVID-19. Both conserved end residues are part of each CDR3. D genes are given only for firm matches. Not every row has a clone size; where given, it reads once, few, many or a size class.

TRBV28	TRBJ2-5	TRBD2	-	CASSPVGLAGPQETQYF	TGTGCCAGCAGTCCTGTGGGACTAGCGGGCCCCCAAGAGACCCAGTACTTC
TRBV6-6	TRBJ2-7	TRBD2	once	CASRIGLAPTYEQYF	TGTGCCAGTCGAATTGGACTAGCGCCTACCTACGAGCAGTACTTC
TRBV9	TRBJ2-7	TRBD1	-	CASSLGQGSYEQYF	TGTGCCAGCAGCCTCGGACAGGGAAGCTACGAGCAGTACTTC
TRBV9	TRBJ2-1	TRBD2	-	CASSVTLAGSSYNEQFF	TGTGCCAGCAGCGTGACCTTAGCGGGGAGCTCCTACAATGAGCAGTTCTTC
TRBV4-1	TRBJ2-7	TRBD2	-	CASSPGGTRGYEQYF	TGCGCCAGCAGCCCAGGAGGGACTAGGGGTTACGAGCAGTACTTC
TRBV4-2	TRBJ2-6	-	-	CASSQVLSGANVLTF	TGTGCCAGCAGCCAAGTACTCTCTGGGGCCAACGTCCTGACTTTC
TRBV7-3	TRBJ2-1	TRBD2	once	CASSRLAGGNEQFF	TGTGCCAGCAGCAGACTAGCGGGGGGAAATGAGCAGTTCTTC
TRBV7-6	TRBJ2-3	TRBD2	-	CASSLSSGGSTDTQYF	TGTGCCAGCAGCTTAAGTAGCGGGGGGTCCACAGATACGCAGTATTTT
TRBV16	TRBJ1-6	TRBD1	-	CASSQFPTGQSPLHF	TGTGCCAGCAGCCAATTCCCGACAGGGCAGTCACCCCTCCACTTT
TRBV9	TRBJ2-3	-	-	CASSPSPGSADTQYF	TGTGCCAGCAGCCCCTCTCCAGGGTCGGCAGATACGCAGTATTTT
TRBV15	TRBJ2-5	TRBD2	-	CATSRDFGGETQYF	TGTGCCACCAGCAGGGATTTCGGGGGGGAGACCCAGTACTTC
TRBV27	TRBJ2-7	-	-	CASAYQGSYEQYF	TGTGCCAGCGCCTACCAGGGTAGCTACGAGCAGTACTTC
TRBV4-3	TRBJ1-3	-	-	CASSHTGSSGNTIYF	TGCGCCAGCAGCCACACAGGATCGTCGGGAAACACCATATATTTT
TRBV28	TRBJ1-2	TRBD1	-	CASSSPGTGYGYTF	TGTGCCAGCAGCTCACCCGGGACAGGGTATGGCTACACCTTC
TRBV6-6	TRBJ2-7	TRBD1	-	CASRDRVYEQYF	TGTGCCAGCCGGGACAGGGTGTACGAGCAGTACTTC
TRBV9	TRBJ2-1	-	-	CASSGIERRGNEQFF	TGTGCCAGCAGCGGTATAGAGCGGCGGGGCAATGAGCAGTTCTTC
TRBV28	TRBJ1-1	-	many	CASSQEVTARAFF	TGTGCCAGCAGCCAAGAGGTTACGGCAAGGGCTTTCTTT
TRBV7-8	TRBJ1-1	-	-	CASSSPQLEAFF	TGTGCCAGCAGCTCCCCACAGTTGGAAGCTTTCTTT
TRBV7-8	TRBJ1-1	-	-	CASSFATGVIGSTEAFF	TGTGCCAGCAGCTTTGCGACCGGGGTAATAGGGAGCACTGAAGCTTTCTTT
TRBV29-1	TRBJ1-4	-	-	CSVDSGKGEKLFF	TGCAGCGTTGATTCGGGGAAGGGCGAAAAACTGTTTTTT
TRBV7-9	TRBJ2-5	-	-	CASSLDYLETQYF	TGTGCCAGCAGCTTAGACTACTTGGAGACCCAGTACTTC
TRBV6-5	TRBJ2-7	TRBD1	-	CASSRQGRPLDEQYF	TGTGCCAGCAGCAGACAGGGGCGTCCCTTAGACGAGCAGTACTTC
TRBV5-1	TRBJ2-2	TRBD1	-	CASSGQGASGELFF	TGCGCCAGCAGTGGACAGGGGGCCTCCGGGGAGCTGTTTTTT
TRBV5-1	TRBJ1-3	-	-	CASSLSENSGNTIYF	TGCGCCAGCAGCTTATCGGAGAACTCTGGAAACACCATATATTTT
TRBV4-3	TRBJ1-1	-	-	CASSHRQGGTFGTEAFF	TGCGCCAGCAGCCATCGGCAGGGCGGCACTTTTGGCACTGAAGCTTTCTTT
TRBV5-6	TRBJ1-5	-	once	CASSLTRSGNQPQHF	TGTGCCAGCAGTCTGACTCGGAGTGGCAATCAGCCCCAGCATTTT
TRBV5-4	TRBJ2-1	-	-	CASSLEGVRYNEQFF	TGTGCCAGCAGCTTGGAAGGGGTGCGGTACAATGAGCAGTTCTTC
TRBV7-8	TRBJ1-1	TRBD1	-	CASSSRYRGMNTEAFF	TGTGCCAGCAGCTCGCGCTACAGGGGCATGAACACTGAAGCTTTCTTT
TRBV5-5	TRBJ1-5	-	once	CASSLMGASNQPQHF	TGTGCCAGCAGCTTGATGGGGGCTAGCAATCAGCCCCAGCATTTT
TRBV6-5	TRBJ1-5	-	once	CASSYLGQPQHF	TGTGCCAGCAGTTACCTGGGCCAGCCCCAGCATTTT